A single TCR beta chain is shown here with its context. A junction end diverges from the germline sequence, so it may reflect a read error. Clones were sequenced by immunoSEQ multiplex PCR, and TCRdb holds only the in-frame ones, with some missing. The sample includes just over 15,000 clones, around 64% seen only once; the top ten take approximately 8.4%. The sample originates from a study of OX40 agonist ivuxolimab in advanced cancers. Study at large: Of mixed ages from about 23 to 79 and averaging roughly 60 years, the group was approximately 80% male.

If patients had autoimmune disease history or systemic immunosuppression, they were excluded. Drawing of blood for sampling happened at baseline, at cycle 4 day 1, and at cycle 7 day 1. The CDR3 covers 12 residues. Here the sequenced sample was CD4+ or CD8+ T cells sorted from blood, taken in a trial of the OX40 agonist ivuxolimab. The V call is TRBV5-3, the J call TRBJ1-1; 7 nucleotides line up with TRBD1. TRBV5-3 is treated as an ORF (open reading frame) with a function not yet certain. The receptor was isolated from an adult with an advanced solid tumor such as melanoma, head and neck, liver or kidney cancer. As DNA, the CDR3 is TGTGCCAGCAGCTATGGGACAGCTGAAGCTTTCTTT. Its protein product is CASSYGTAEAFF.